This paragraph reports one T cell receptor beta chain. The data were taken from a study of control samples from healthy donors and cancer patients. Produced via immunoSEQ multiplex PCR; TCRdb's table is partial and in-frame only. Here the sample spans about 39,000 clones, around 80% being singletons. The CDR3 is made up of 14 amino acids. Germline CDR1 reads MNHNY; CDR2 reads SVGAGI (reference sequence). Trimming pared 0 bases from V and 0 bases from J, leaving 6 bases between. The TCR sequence derives from a woman in her fifties or sixties with lung cancer. The sample taken for sequencing was PBMCs. This sequence joins TRBV6-6 and TRBJ2-7, with a weak D call TRBD2 (5 bases). The CDR3 loop is CASSYSGSSYEQYF. CDR3 nucleotides: TGTGCCAGCAGTTACTCTGGGAGCTCCTACGAGCAGTACTTC.